What follows are 28 T cell receptor beta chains derived from one specimen sequenced in a study of STAT5B mutations in CD4+ large granular lymphocyte leukemia. Clones were read by immunoSEQ multiplex PCR, and TCRdb kept only the in-frame ones, dropping some. This sample has 20,000 to 25,000 clones, with over 70% found just once. Sequencing was carried out using CD4+ T cells from blood buffy coats. These receptor sequences come from a human donor in good health.

In this sample, this clone turned up a few times. The CDR3 spells CASSLALGVGDNQPQHF. The CDR3 bases are TGTGCCAGCAGCTTAGCGCTAGGGGTGGGGGACAATCAGCCCCAGCATTTT. The chain has TRBV7-9 and TRBJ1-5, with D possibly matching TRBD1 (5 bases). V lost 0 bases to trimming and J lost 3 bases, with 15 bases between them. The CDR3 sequence is 17 residues long. CDR1 is SEHNR, CDR2 FQNEAQ, per germline (reference sequence).

The rearrangement joins TRBV7-9 to TRBJ2-3; TRBD2 might be the D (7 bases). V lost 5 bases, J lost 5 bases, and 14 bases lay in between. The CDR3 covers 14 residues. Germline lookup yields CDR1 SEHNR and CDR2 FQNEAQ (reference sequence). The CDR3 DNA reads TGTGCCAGCAGCCCGACCGGGGGGCTAGATACGCAGTATTTT. It translates to CASSPTGGLDTQYF.

The V gene is TRBV2, the J gene TRBJ1-4; D is unresolved. Trimming pared 4 bases from V and 3 bases from J, leaving 6 bases between. Germline V gives CDR1 SNHLY, CDR2 FYNNEI. The CDR3 loop spans 13 amino acids. The DNA of the CDR3 is TGTGCCAGCAGTGTAGTGCCTAATGAAAAACTGTTTTTT. Protein sequence: CASSVVPNEKLFF. Full variable domain (remainder filled in from reference TRBV2 and TRBJ1-4): EPEVTQTPSHQVTQMGQEVILRCVPISNHLYFYWYRQILGQKVEFLVSFYNNEISEKSEIFDDQFSVERPDGSNFTLKIRSTKLEDSAMYFCASSVVPNEKLFFGSGTQLSVL.

The rearrangement joins TRBV7-8 to TRBJ2-7; D gene unclear. Deletions cut 1 base from V and 6 bases from J, with 16 bases between. The CDR3 totals 15 residues. Germline CDR1 and CDR2: SGHVS and FQNEAQ. DNA for the CDR3: TGTGCCAGCAGCTTAGGTCTTGCGCTCGTCGGCGAGCAGTACTTC. Translation gives CASSLGLALVGEQYF.

This clone occurred once. The chain employs TRBV28 and TRBJ2-7, with 7 bases identical to TRBD1. Trimming cost V 5 bases and J 1 base; bases outside gene matches: 5. CDR3 length: 14 amino acids. CDR1 is MDHEN and CDR2 is SYDVKM in the germline V gene. The CDR3 region has the DNA TGTGCCAGCAGTCTTTTCAGGGGGTCCTACGAGCAGTACTTC. Protein sequence: CASSLFRGSYEQYF.

The rearrangement links TRBV30 to TRBJ1-2, with 7 bases identical to TRBD1. J was trimmed by 6 bases and V by 2 bases; bases with no gene match: 3. This CDR3 is 12 amino acids long. Germline V CDR1 and CDR2: GTSNPN, SVGIG (reference sequence). The CDR3 nucleotides are TGTGCCTGGAGTTACAGGGGCCATGGCTACACCTTC. Protein: CAWSYRGHGYTF.

The chain couples TRBV5-8 to TRBJ1-1; 11 bases map to TRBD1. V trimming: 3 bases; J trimming: 3 bases; junction bases outside the gene matches: 7. The germline CDR1 and CDR2 sequences are SGHTS and YDEGEE. The CDR3 covers 16 residues. CDR3 bases: TGTGCCAGCAGCTCTAGGACAGGGGGCAGTTACACTGAAGCTTTCTTT. Protein sequence: CASSSRTGGSYTEAFF.

This clone was observed a single time. This chain joins TRBV28 and TRBJ1-1; 9 positions agree with TRBD1. Germline CDR1 and CDR2: MDHEN and SYDVKM. The CDR3 is 15 amino acids. After removal of 1 base from V and 5 bases from J, the junction contained 5 bases not matched to a gene. The CDR3 reads CASSLSPGTGTEAFF. The CDR3 DNA is TGTGCCAGCAGTTTATCGCCTGGGACAGGGACTGAAGCTTTCTTT.

The V and J genes are TRBV7-9 and TRBJ2-3, with 15 bases fitting TRBD2. The V gene's germline CDR1 is SEHNR and CDR2 FQNEAQ (reference sequence). The V gene end was trimmed by 5 bases and the J gene end by 4 bases; junction bases not matched to a gene: 13. The CDR3 length is 19 residues. CDR3 protein: CASSPPGTGTSGRSDTQYF. In nucleotides, the CDR3 is TGTGCCAGCAGCCCCCCCGGGACCGGGACTAGCGGGAGGTCAGATACGCAGTATTTT.

The rearrangement links TRBV7-2 to TRBJ1-1, with D possibly TRBD1 on 5 matching bases. V lost 1 base to trimming and J lost 11 bases, with 20 bases between them. The CDR3 is made up of 15 amino acids. The germline V gene encodes CDR1 SGHTA and CDR2 FQGNSA. The CDR3 protein is CASSLDLSRPRGAFF. CDR3 DNA: TGTGCCAGCAGCTTAGATTTAAGCAGGCCCCGGGGGGCTTTCTTT.

The chain is built from TRBV19 and TRBJ2-3, with a tentative D call TRBD1 (6 bases). Per the germline V gene, CDR1 is LNHDA and CDR2 is SQIVND (reference sequence). V lost 6 bases, J lost 0 bases, and 10 bases lay in between. The CDR3 covers 14 residues. DNA of the CDR3: TGTGCCAGTAGGGGGGCGACTAGCACAGATACGCAGTATTTT. Protein product: CASRGATSTDTQYF.

This rearrangement joins TRBV11-2 to TRBJ2-4, with D possibly TRBD1 on 6 matching bases. Germline V gives CDR1 SGHAT, CDR2 FQNNGV. The CDR3 has 13 amino acids. Trimming stripped 5 bases from V and 9 bases from J, with 14 bases between. The CDR3 loop reads CASSIEEGGIQYF. Here the CDR3 DNA reads TGTGCCAGCAGCATCGAAGAAGGGGGCATTCAGTACTTC.

The gene calls are TRBV11-2 and TRBJ2-5; D may match TRBD1 or TRBD2 (5 bases each). The CDR3 is made up of 15 amino acids. Trimming left V 5 bases short and J 5 bases short, with 18 bases between. Germline lookup yields CDR1 SGHAT and CDR2 FQNNGV. The CDR3 DNA follows: TGTGCCAGCAGCCCCCGGGACCAGCGGCGGGAGACCCAGTACTTC. Its translation: CASSPRDQRRETQYF.

The chain couples TRBV10-3 to TRBJ2-7, with 11 nucleotides matching TRBD2. The CDR3 has 15 residues. J was trimmed by 2 bases and V by 3 bases; bases with no gene match: 3. Germline V gives CDR1 ENHRY, CDR2 SYGVKD. CDR3 protein: CAISEVAGGPYEQYF. The CDR3 DNA reads TGTGCCATCAGTGAAGTAGCGGGAGGGCCCTACGAGCAGTACTTC.

The CDR3 here is CASSNGIGQGAYNEQFF. For the CDR3, the DNA is TGTGCCAGCAGCAATGGGATAGGGCAGGGGGCCTACAATGAGCAGTTCTTC. This chain links TRBV21-1 with TRBJ2-1; TRBD1, the D gene given by the table, was not confirmed from the DNA. TRBV21-1 corresponds to a pseudogene. The CDR3 extends over 17 amino acids.

The gene calls are TRBV28 and TRBJ2-3, with TRBD2 as a possible D gene (5 bases). V was trimmed by 2 bases and J by 1 base, leaving 10 bases between them. CDR3 size: 15 residues. Looked up from germline, CDR1 is MDHEN and CDR2 is SYDVKM. CDR3 in amino acids: CASSLGGLGTDTQYF. Here the CDR3 DNA reads TGTGCCAGCAGTTTAGGCGGGCTAGGCACAGATACGCAGTATTTT.

The chain carries TRBV4-1 and TRBJ2-6, with TRBD1 identical over 12 bases. CDR3 length: 17 amino acids. Per germline, CDR1 MGHRA and CDR2 YSYEKL. The J segment lost 2 bases and the V segment lost 7 bases, leaving 6 bases of the junction unmatched. The CDR3 protein is CASTSGQGATGANVLTF. In DNA, the CDR3 is TGCGCCAGCACATCGGGACAGGGGGCGACTGGGGCCAACGTCCTGACTTTC.

This chain connects TRBV21-1 to TRBJ1-2. TRBV21-1 represents a pseudogene. The CDR3 extends over 11 amino acids. The CDR3 DNA reads as TGTGCCAGCAGCGTTTGGGATGGCTACACCTTC. Residues: CASSVWDGYTF.

The rearrangement links TRBV6-5 to TRBJ2-7; tentative D call: TRBD2 (6 bases). The CDR3 extends over 12 amino acids. CDR1 and CDR2 from the germline V gene are MNHEY and SVGAGI. V was shortened by 2 bases and J by 6 bases, with 8 bases between the two germline ends. The CDR3 DNA reads as TGTGCCAGCAGTTACCAGGGAGGCGAGCAGTACTTC. Protein: CASSYQGGEQYF.

This CDR3 reads CASSLGGLAGAEQFF. CDR3 in DNA: TGTGCCAGCAGCTTAGGGGGACTAGCGGGAGCTGAGCAGTTCTTC. The chain uses TRBV7-2 and TRBJ2-1, with 14 bases matching TRBD2. Unmatched junction bases numbered 2, after V lost 1 base and J lost 9 bases. The CDR3 has 15 residues. CDR1 SGHTA and CDR2 FQGNSA come from the germline V gene.

A few counts support this clone. The chain employs TRBV27 and TRBJ1-4; D is unclear. Germline-derived CDR1 and CDR2 are MNHEY and SMNVEV (reference sequence). Deletions cut 5 bases from V and 8 bases from J, with 15 bases between. The CDR3 loop spans 14 amino acids. CDR3 in amino acids: CASSAYEQSEKLFF. DNA for the CDR3: TGTGCCAGCAGTGCCTACGAACAGAGCGAAAAACTGTTTTTT.

The V gene is TRBV15, the J gene TRBJ2-5, with unresolved D. There are 14 residues in the CDR3. Germline CDR1 LNHNV, CDR2 YYDKDF (reference sequence). V dropped 0 bases and J dropped 1 base, with 6 bases sitting between them. In DNA form, the CDR3 reads TGTGCCACCAGCAGAGAGGTGGCCCAAGAGACCCAGTACTTC. Translated: CATSREVAQETQYF.

The rearrangement links TRBV28 to TRBJ2-7, with 9 nucleotides matching TRBD1. This CDR3 contains 17 residues. J was trimmed by 3 bases and V by 5 bases; bases with no gene match: 14. The germline gives CDR1 MDHEN, CDR2 SYDVKM. The CDR3 nucleotides read TGTGCCAGCAGTCCAGGGCCTGGGGGACAGGGACGCTACGAGCAGTACTTC. It is translated as CASSPGPGGQGRYEQYF.

V and J are TRBV7-8 and TRBJ2-7; a possible D gene is TRBD2 (6 bases). This CDR3 spans 13 amino acids. Germline values: CDR1 SGHVS, CDR2 FQNEAQ. Trimming cost V 5 bases and J 5 bases, with 13 bases left between them. DNA for the CDR3: TGTGCCAGCAGCCCACCGACTAGAGACGAGCAGTACTTC. Translation: CASSPPTRDEQYF.

CDR3 in amino acids: CASKSGGLTEAFF. The CDR3 DNA follows: TGTGCCAGCAAATCTGGGGGGTTGACTGAAGCTTTCTTT. The chain combines TRBV2 with TRBJ1-1; tentative D call: TRBD1 (5 bases). Between the trimmed V and J ends, which lost 7 bases and 5 bases, there was a span of 14 bases. Germline V gene data show CDR1 as SNHLY and CDR2 as FYNNEI. CDR3 length: 13 residues.

J is TRBJ2-7 and V is TRBV5-1; 7 bases agree with TRBD1. V shed 4 bases and J 3 bases; nucleotides not matched to a gene: 7. Per the germline V gene, CDR1 is SGHRS and CDR2 is YFSETQ. The CDR3 length is 14 residues. Here the CDR3 reads CASSTTGSGYEQYF. In nucleotides, the CDR3 is TGCGCCAGCAGCACGACAGGGTCGGGCTACGAGCAGTACTTC.

The chain has TRBV11-2 and TRBJ2-5; D unclear. V shed 1 base and J shed 3 bases, with 6 bases lying between them. Germline CDR1 SGHAT, CDR2 FQNNGV. The CDR3 totals 13 residues. Here the CDR3 DNA reads TGTGCCAGCAGCTTAGGGGGAAAAGAGACCCAGTACTTC. Its translation: CASSLGGKETQYF.

A single count supports this clone. The rearrangement uses TRBV5-5 and TRBJ1-1; the D is unclear. The V end was cut by 0 bases, the J end by 1 base, with 4 bases between. In germline, CDR1 is SGHKS, CDR2 YYEKEE (reference sequence). The CDR3 loop spans 13 amino acids. The CDR3, as DNA: TGTGCCAGCAGCTTGGGGGGGAACACTGAAGCTTTCTTT. Translating gives CASSLGGNTEAFF.